The clone carrying this T cell receptor (beta chain) was seen ten or more times. This entry belongs to a study of T-cell reconstitution after alpha-beta-depleted transplantation in children. This CDR3 contains 14 residues. Germline V gene sequence: CDR1 PRHDT, CDR2 FYEKMQ (reference sequence). V was cut by 2 bases and J by 5 bases, with 12 bases left in between. It was with unique molecular identifiers that the TCRbeta library was prepared. MiXCR was run by TCRdb on the PCR reads, yielding one entry per CDR3 protein. The table has hundreds of thousands of distinct CDR3 sequences, over 9.5% seen once. This clonotype was obtained from a human donor who donated a stem cell graft to a child with acute myeloid leukemia. The gene calls are TRBV13 and TRBJ1-2, with a tentative D call TRBD1 (5 bases). The specimen was PBMCs from the stem cell graft donor, collected from the stem cell graft. CDR3 loop: CASSLQGEKYGYTF. In DNA form, the CDR3 reads TGTGCCAGCAGCTTACAGGGCGAGAAGTATGGCTACACCTTC.